A single sample is the source of the 3 T cell receptor beta chains below, sequenced in a study of identical twins. TCRdb re-derived calls from the 5' RACE reads in MiXCR, one entry per CDR3 protein. Of nearly 900,000 distinct CDR3 sequences listed, around 12% are singletons. In addition, the sample was reused for a study of yellow fever vaccine responses in identical twins.

Sequencing used PBMCs. These receptors were obtained from a woman under 30 in good health.

The chain recombines TRBV7-8 with TRBJ1-4; D unresolved. The germline CDR1 and CDR2 sequences are SGHVS and FQNEAQ. The V and J ends lost 5 bases and 3 bases respectively, with 19 bases between them. The length of the CDR3 is 17 residues. In nucleotides, the CDR3 is TGTGCCAGCAGCCCGTCGCCCCCCCGGATTCCTAATGAAAAACTGTTTTTT. Translated: CASSPSPPRIPNEKLFF.

In this sample, this clonotype turned up a few times. The rearrangement joins TRBV4-1 to TRBJ2-1; D is possibly TRBD2 (6 bases). In germline, CDR1 is MGHRA, CDR2 YSYEKL. The CDR3 runs to 16 residues. V shed 0 bases and J shed 3 bases, with 12 bases lying between them. DNA for the CDR3: TGCGCCAGCAGCCAAGAGGGTCAGGGAGGCTACAATGAGCAGTTCTTC. Its protein product is CASSQEGQGGYNEQFF.

The V and J genes are TRBV3-1 and TRBJ2-5, with 9 bases matching TRBD2. Germline-derived CDR1 and CDR2 are LGHDT and YNNKEL (reference sequence). With V trimmed by 1 base and J by 1 base, 4 bases remained unmatched. This CDR3 has 16 residues. CDR3 sequence: CASSQVASGTQETQYF. CDR3 nucleotides: TGTGCCAGCAGCCAAGTGGCTAGCGGGACCCAAGAGACCCAGTACTTC.